This TCR beta chain appears in the sequencing data of a study of metastatic and nonmetastatic thyroid tumors. Germline V gene sequence: CDR1 SGHAT, CDR2 FQNNGV. The V and J ends lost 2 bases and 6 bases, in that order; junction bases with no gene match: 6. The CDR3 loop spans 15 amino acids. As originally analysed: Building a distant-metastasis classifier for papillary thyroid cancer drew on CDR3 differences across clinicopathological groups. TCRdb re-analyzed the PCR reads using MiXCR. V and J calls and clone size were set by TCRdb, not the authors. The data contain 40,000 to 45,000 clones, around 17% of them singletons. This clone is judged medium-sized. There were no patients who had received any treatment before thyroid surgery.

V and J are TRBV11-2 and TRBJ2-1, with 8 bases aligning to TRBD1. This TCR was recovered from a female donor with papillary thyroid cancer or a benign thyroid nodule (not recorded which). Some clones in this sample may be carry-over from other donors' samples. Sequencing used blood. In DNA, the CDR3 is TGTGCCAGCAGCTTATTCAGGGGGCTTGGCAATGAGCAGTTCTTC. This gives the protein CASSLFRGLGNEQFF. The full variable domain, in which reference TRBV11-2 and TRBJ2-1 provide the parts outside the CDR3, is EAGVAQSPRYKIIEKRQSVAFWCNPISGHATLYWYQQILGQGPKLLIQFQNNGVVDDSQLPKDRFSAERLKGVDSTLKIQPAKLEDSAVYLCASSLFRGLGNEQFFGPGTRLTVL.